These 13 T cell receptor beta chains originate from one sample sequenced in a study of blood T cell repertoires in COVID-19. Profiled with immunoSEQ multiplex PCR; TCRdb holds only in-frame clones, not every one. The sample yields under 200,000 clones, 82% seen once. The sample comprised PBMCs or T cells enriched from blood (not recorded which). The source is a woman aged 55-69 years with acute COVID-19.

This clone has only a few counts. The chain has TRBV14 and TRBJ1-2; the match to TRBD1 covers 8 bases. The ends lost 0 bases at V and 6 bases at J; junction bases unmatched: 3. Germline values: CDR1 SGHDN, CDR2 FVKESK. The length of the CDR3 is 14 residues. The CDR3 sequence is CASSQDRQGNGYTF. In DNA form, the CDR3 reads TGTGCCAGCAGCCAAGACCGACAGGGGAATGGCTACACCTTC.

The chain links TRBV5-5 to TRBJ1-2; D uncertain. The V gene lost 4 bases and the J gene lost 0 bases, with 10 bases spanning the gap. The CDR3 runs to 14 residues. CDR1 and CDR2 (germline): SGHKS, YYEKEE (reference sequence). The CDR3 coding sequence is TGTGCCAGCAGCCCAGACGGAGCTAACTATGGCTACACCTTC. Translated: CASSPDGANYGYTF.

The rearrangement joins TRBV5-7 to TRBJ2-1; TRBD2 matches 8 bases. TRBV5-7 is labeled an ORF, and its function is uncertain. After removal of 3 bases from V and 0 bases from J, the junction contained 2 bases not matched to a gene. The CDR3 loop spans 15 amino acids. The CDR3 reads CASSSTSGSYNEQFF. DNA of the CDR3: TGTGCCAGCAGCTCCACTAGCGGCTCCTACAATGAGCAGTTCTTC.

The V gene is TRBV5-1, the J gene TRBJ2-2, with D possibly matching TRBD1 (5 bases). The CDR3 has 14 amino acids. Germline loops: CDR1 SGHRS, CDR2 YFSETQ. Trimming took 5 bases from V and 4 from J, leaving 12 bases between them. The CDR3 sequence: CASRSQGSTGELFF. CDR3 sequence (DNA): TGCGCCAGCAGGTCCCAGGGTAGCACCGGGGAGCTGTTTTTT. The full variable domain, with the rest looked up from reference TRBV5-1 and TRBJ2-2, is KAGVTQTPRYLIKTRGQQVTLSCSPISGHRSVSWYQQTPGQGLQFLFEYFSETQRNKGNFPGRFSGRQFSNSRSEMNVSTLELGDSALYLCASRSQGSTGELFFGEGSRLTVL.

The rearrangement joins TRBV25-1 to TRBJ1-5; no definite D call. The V gene's germline CDR1 is MGHDK and CDR2 SYGVNS. V was cut by 8 bases and J by 4 bases, with 15 bases left in between. The CDR3 has 14 residues. Here the CDR3 reads CASRQAGENQPQHF. The CDR3 bases are TGTGCCAGCCGGCAGGCCGGTGAGAATCAGCCCCAGCATTTT.

The chain is built from TRBV3-1 (or the pseudogene TRBV3-2) and TRBJ1-1; the D is unclear. CDR3 length: 15 amino acids. From germline, CDR1 is LGHDT and CDR2 YNNKEL (reference sequence). With 1 base removed from V and 1 base from J, the gap between germline ends came to 10 bases. In nucleotides, the CDR3 is TGTGCCAGCAGCCAAGCTTACAGACCGAACACTGAAGCTTTCTTT. This encodes CASSQAYRPNTEAFF.

The chain uses TRBV27 and TRBJ1-6; D may be TRBD1 (6 bases). The ends were cut back, 4 bases at V and 8 bases at J, with 15 bases in the middle. Germline CDR1 MNHEY, CDR2 SMNVEV (reference sequence). The CDR3 length is 15 residues. For the CDR3, the DNA is TGTGCCAGCAGTTATTGGGGGCGCTCGGATTCACCCCTCCACTTT. It encodes CASSYWGRSDSPLHF.

A remark on this clone: A junction boundary mismatches the germline segment, possibly from a read error. The rearrangement joins TRBV7-9 to TRBJ1-2; 10 bases are shared with TRBD1. Germline V gene data show CDR1 as SEHNR and CDR2 as FQNEAQ (reference sequence). The CDR3 loop spans 13 amino acids. CDR3 nucleotides: TGTGCCAGCAGCGTGACAGGGGGCGGATTCCTTCTCTTC. Protein sequence: CASSVTGGGFLLF. Drawing the rest from reference TRBV7-9 and TRBJ1-2, the complete variable domain is DTGVSQNPRHKITKRGQNVTFRCDPISEHNRLYWYRQTLGQGPEFLTYFQNEAQLEKSRLLSDRFSAERPKGSFSTLEIQRTEQGDSAMYLCASSVTGGGFLLFGSGTRLTVV.

CDR3 nucleotide sequence: TGTGCCAGCAGCTTGGGGGCCCGTGTCGCGTACTTC. It encodes CASSLGARVAYF. The rearrangement joins TRBV5-6 to TRBJ2-5; D not certain. The germline CDR1 and CDR2 sequences are SGHDT and YYEEEE. The V gene lost 0 bases and the J gene lost 13 bases, with 13 bases spanning the gap. This CDR3 contains 12 residues.

This clone has just one count. V is TRBV24-1 and J is TRBJ2-5; a weak D match, TRBD1 (5 bases). Per germline, CDR1 KGHDR and CDR2 SFDVKD. The V end lost 1 base, the J end lost 1 base, and 15 bases lay between the germline ends. This CDR3 contains 17 residues. Here the CDR3 DNA reads TGTGCCACCAGTGATTTTCAGGGAACTCCAATCCAAGAGACCCAGTACTTC. It specifies CATSDFQGTPIQETQYF.

The V gene is TRBV30, the J gene TRBJ1-1, with 11 nucleotides matching TRBD1. V was pared by 1 base and J by 4 bases, with 2 bases of the junction left unmatched. CDR1 is GTSNPN, CDR2 SVGIG, per germline (reference sequence). This CDR3 region has 14 residues. The CDR3 region has the DNA TGTGCCTGGAGTGAAGGGACAGGGGGCACTGAAGCTTTCTTT. Translating it yields CAWSEGTGGTEAFF. Drawing the rest from reference TRBV30 and TRBJ1-1, the complete variable domain is SQTIHQWPATLVQPVGSPLSLECTVEGTSNPNLYWYRQAAGRGLQLLFYSVGIGQISSEVPQNLSASRPQDRQFILSSKKLLLSDSGFYLCAWSEGTGGTEAFFGQGTRLTVV.

This clone was seen a few times. The chain links TRBV27 to TRBJ1-2; no reliable D call. Trimming cost V 3 bases and J 4 bases, with 12 bases left between them. The length of the CDR3 is 14 residues. Per germline, CDR1 MNHEY and CDR2 SMNVEV (reference sequence). The CDR3 region has the DNA TGTGCCAGCAGTTTCGTGGGAGGGAGCTATGGCTACACCTTC. This sequence encodes CASSFVGGSYGYTF.

The V call is TRBV29-1, the J call TRBJ1-4; D is possibly TRBD1 (5 bases). Germline loops: CDR1 SQVTM, CDR2 ANQGSEA. This CDR3 is 14 amino acids long. The CDR3 protein is CGGRGFATNEKLFF. DNA for the CDR3: TGCGGGGGTCGGGGGTTTGCAACTAATGAAAAACTGTTTTTT.